Listed here is a single T cell receptor (beta chain). The table came from immunoSEQ multiplex PCR; TCRdb's copy has only in-frame clones and leaves some out. The table records 150,000 to 200,000 clones, more than 65% of them present only once. This record belongs to a study of blood T cell repertoires in COVID-19. This study enrolled people aged roughly 18 to 90 from under 25 US geographic areas. Participants reported their clinical history, and cohort assignment relied on those reports. What the recovered Cohort 3 donors had was two negative PCRs, clearance, or symptom resolution. Trimming removed 0 bases at V and 0 bases at J, with 10 bases between. The CDR3 length is 17 residues. The germline V gene has CDR1 SGHRS and CDR2 YFSETQ.

The receptor was isolated from a middle-aged man who had recovered from COVID-19. The chain has TRBV5-1 and TRBJ2-6; D unresolved. Sequencing input: PBMCs or T cells enriched from blood (not recorded which). The CDR3 DNA follows: TGCGCCAGCAGCTTGGCCGAAGGAGCCTCTGGGGCCAACGTCCTGACTTTC. It codes for CASSLAEGASGANVLTF. Full variable domain (outside the CDR3, taken from reference TRBV5-1 and TRBJ2-6): KAGVTQTPRYLIKTRGQQVTLSCSPISGHRSVSWYQQTPGQGLQFLFEYFSETQRNKGNFPGRFSGRQFSNSRSEMNVSTLELGDSALYLCASSLAEGASGANVLTFGAGSRLTVL.